These 27 T cell receptor beta chains originate from one sample sequenced in a study of cytotoxic CD8 clonotypes in ibrutinib-treated CLL. Assay: immunoSEQ multiplex PCR; the TCRdb copy retains only in-frame clones and omits some. The sample lists about 85,000 clones, around 75% seen once, with about 4.8% in the top ten. Sequencing was performed on PBMCs, taken after 12 months of ibrutinib treatment. The receptors were gathered from a human donor with chronic lymphocytic leukemia.

A note on this clone: A read error may produce the germline difference seen at one junction end. The V call is TRBV7-7, the J call TRBJ2-5; 8 bases are a match to TRBD1. From germline, CDR1 is SSHAT and CDR2 FNYEAQ (reference sequence). This CDR3 spans 14 amino acids. The CDR3 reads CASSTGQGDETQYF. The CDR3, as DNA: TGTGCTAGCAGCACTGGACAGGGTGACGAGACCCAGTACTTC.

V usage is TRBV9 and J usage is TRBJ2-7; TRBD1 aligns across 8 bases. The germline gives CDR1 SGDLS, CDR2 YYNGEE. V lost 3 bases, J lost 3 bases, and 5 bases stayed unmatched. CDR3 length equals 14 residues. The CDR3 here is CASSALGQDYEQYF. CDR3 nucleotide sequence: TGTGCCAGCAGCGCGTTGGGACAGGACTACGAGCAGTACTTC.

The chain recombines TRBV5-6 with TRBJ2-1, with TRBD2 matching over 14 bases. Per germline, CDR1 SGHDT and CDR2 YYEEEE. The CDR3 contains 15 residues. V trimming: 4 bases; J trimming: 6 bases; junction bases outside the gene matches: 3. CDR3 nucleotide sequence: TGTGCCAGCAGCCCGGGACTAGCGGGAGTCAATGAGCAGTTCTTC. As protein: CASSPGLAGVNEQFF.

The CDR3 reads CASSLAVGLNYGYTF. Here the CDR3 DNA reads TGTGCCAGCAGCTTGGCGGTAGGCCTAAACTATGGCTACACCTTC. This chain joins TRBV5-5 and TRBJ1-2; D remains ambiguous. Per germline, CDR1 SGHKS and CDR2 YYEKEE (reference sequence). This CDR3 has 15 amino acids. Trimming cost V 0 bases and J 2 bases, with 11 bases left between them.

J is TRBJ2-7 and V is TRBV28; D unclear. V dropped 4 bases and J dropped 5 bases, with 6 bases sitting between them. The germline gives CDR1 MDHEN, CDR2 SYDVKM. The CDR3 loop spans 11 amino acids. CDR3 in amino acids: CASSSPDEQYF. The CDR3 coding sequence is TGTGCCAGCAGTTCCCCCGACGAGCAGTACTTC.

This rearrangement joins TRBV14 to TRBJ2-5; D is possibly TRBD2 (6 bases). The CDR3 runs to 15 residues. Trimming took 4 bases from V and 2 from J, leaving 14 bases between them. Germline CDR1 is SGHDN and CDR2 is FVKESK. CDR3 DNA sequence: TGTGCCAGCAGCCGACACCCGGGGGTGCAAGAGACCCAGTACTTC. As protein: CASSRHPGVQETQYF.

The genes are TRBV5-1 and TRBJ2-5, with D uncertain. The CDR3 totals 11 residues. Looked up from germline, CDR1 is SGHRS and CDR2 is YFSETQ. The V end was cut by 4 bases, the J end by 4 bases, with 5 bases between. CDR3 DNA sequence: TGCGCCAGCAGCAACCGAGAGACCCAGTACTTC. Translation: CASSNRETQYF.

This chain uses TRBV9 with TRBJ2-3; D gene ambiguous. In germline, CDR1 is SGDLS, CDR2 YYNGEE. With 3 bases removed from V and 0 bases from J, the gap between germline ends came to 14 bases. The CDR3 contains 16 residues. The CDR3, as DNA: TGTGCCAGCAGCGCCAACCCCCGGGCTAGCACAGATACGCAGTATTTT. Its translation: CASSANPRASTDTQYF.

This chain connects TRBV9 to TRBJ2-5; the match to TRBD1 covers 10 bases. CDR1 is SGDLS, CDR2 YYNGEE, per germline. The CDR3 has 15 amino acids. The V gene end was trimmed by 3 bases and the J gene end by 2 bases; junction bases not matched to a gene: 4. For the CDR3, the DNA is TGTGCCAGCAGCGGGGGACAGGGGTTACAAGAGACCCAGTACTTC. Encoded protein: CASSGGQGLQETQYF.

The rearrangement joins TRBV10-3 to TRBJ2-1; D is possibly TRBD1 (5 bases). V lost 8 bases and J 7 bases, leaving 15 bases between the germline ends. Germline V gene sequence: CDR1 ENHRY, CDR2 SYGVKD. The CDR3 sequence is 13 residues long. Written as DNA, the CDR3 is TGTGCCATCCTGCAGTCCAGGGCAAATGAGCAGTTCTTC. It codes for CAILQSRANEQFF.

The rearrangement links TRBV5-8 to TRBJ2-7; a weak D match, TRBD2 (6 bases). The CDR3 sequence is 15 residues long. Germline V lookup: CDR1 SGHTS, CDR2 YDEGEE. Trimming pared 4 bases from V and 0 bases from J, leaving 14 bases between. The CDR3 DNA sequence: TGTGCCAGCAGCGAATGGGGGGTCAGCTCCTACGAGCAGTACTTC. Its protein is CASSEWGVSSYEQYF.

This clone was found once. The genes are TRBV6-1 and TRBJ1-2; no firm D call. Trimming shortened V by 2 bases and J by 8 bases, and 15 bases separated the two germline ends. There are 14 residues in the CDR3. Per germline, CDR1 MNHNS and CDR2 SASEGT. This CDR3 is CASSEMGQTGGYTF. The CDR3 bases are TGTGCCAGCAGTGAAATGGGCCAGACCGGCGGCTACACCTTC.

The chain employs TRBV11-3 and TRBJ2-3, with 8 bases lining up with TRBD2. Germline trimming cut 1 base from V and 2 bases from J; bases unmatched to any gene: 5. The CDR3 is 16 residues long. Germline lookup yields CDR1 SGHNT and CDR2 YENEEA. The CDR3 sequence is CASSLGRREDTDTQYF. The DNA for the CDR3 is TGTGCCAGCAGCTTAGGTCGGCGGGAGGACACAGATACGCAGTATTTT.

CDR3 DNA: TGTGCCAGCAGCTACAGCTCTGGGGCCAACGTCCTGACTTTC. Its protein product is CASSYSSGANVLTF. The chain is built from TRBV7-2 and TRBJ2-6; D is ambiguous. Germline CDR1 SGHTA, CDR2 FQGNSA. The CDR3 contains 14 residues. The germline V and J ends were trimmed by 4 bases and 0 bases, with 4 bases remaining between them.

The V call is TRBV7-8, the J call TRBJ2-5; D gene uncertain. Germline lookup yields CDR1 SGHVS and CDR2 FQNEAQ. Trimming shortened V by 5 bases and J by 1 base, and 2 bases separated the two germline ends. The CDR3 sequence is 11 residues long. CDR3 DNA sequence: TGTGCCAGCAGCGCCCAAGAGACCCAGTACTTC. Its translation: CASSAQETQYF.

The rearrangement links TRBV7-2 to TRBJ2-3; TRBD1 or TRBD2 may be the D gene (5 bases each). V was trimmed by 5 bases and J by 3 bases, leaving 12 bases between them. Germline CDR1 is SGHTA and CDR2 is FQGNSA. There are 14 residues in the CDR3. The chain's CDR3 is CASSPGAATDTQYF. The DNA for the CDR3 is TGTGCCAGCAGCCCCGGGGCGGCGACAGATACGCAGTATTTT.

The genes are TRBV25-1 and TRBJ2-5; maybe TRBD2 (6 bases). The CDR3 covers 11 residues. The germline CDR1 and CDR2 sequences are MGHDK and SYGVNS. Trimming took 6 bases from V and 9 from J, leaving 11 bases between them. CDR3 nucleotides: TGTGCCAGCAGGGGACTCGAGGCCCAGTACTTC. Translated, it gives CASRGLEAQYF.

V and J are TRBV10-3 and TRBJ2-2; 10 bases line up with TRBD2. CDR1 and CDR2 (germline): ENHRY, SYGVKD. V dropped 4 bases and J dropped 0; count of bases not matched to a gene: 2. This CDR3 is 16 amino acids long. The CDR3 sequence: CAISGGTSANTGELFF. The CDR3 DNA sequence: TGTGCCATCAGTGGCGGGACTAGCGCGAACACCGGGGAGCTGTTTTTT.

Only one count was recorded for this clone. This chain links TRBV19 with TRBJ1-5, with D uncertain. CDR1 LNHDA and CDR2 SQIVND come from the germline V gene (reference sequence). V was trimmed by 1 base and J by 9 bases, leaving 13 bases between them. This CDR3 region has 14 residues. In DNA, the CDR3 is TGTGCCAGTAGTATAGGACTGCCCTCCGGGCCCCAGCATTTT. Translation gives CASSIGLPSGPQHF.

The chain is built from TRBV4-1 and TRBJ2-1; no reliable D call. CDR3 size: 16 residues. CDR1 and CDR2 (germline): MGHRA, YSYEKL. V shed 0 bases and J shed 4 bases, with 13 bases lying between them. Written as DNA, the CDR3 is TGCGCCAGCAGCCAAGAGCCAGCCCAAACTTACAATGAGCAGTTCTTC. Protein product: CASSQEPAQTYNEQFF.

V gene TRBV6-5 combines with J gene TRBJ1-1; 7 bases fit TRBD1. The CDR3 is made up of 15 amino acids. With 5 bases clipped from V and 2 bases from J, the junction kept 8 bases outside the gene matches. Germline-derived CDR1 and CDR2 are MNHEY and SVGAGI. CDR3: CASSPWGDSNTEAFF. In DNA, the CDR3 is TGTGCCAGCAGTCCCTGGGGGGACAGTAACACTGAAGCTTTCTTT.

The gene calls are TRBV5-8 and TRBJ1-1; D perhaps matches TRBD1 (5 bases). The V end lost 2 bases, the J end lost 6 bases, and 14 bases lay between the germline ends. This CDR3 is built from 14 residues. The V gene's germline CDR1 is SGHTS and CDR2 YDEGEE. CDR3 amino acids: CASSFVREGPEAFF. The DNA of the CDR3 is TGTGCCAGCAGCTTTGTCAGGGAAGGCCCTGAAGCTTTCTTT. The variable domain in full, completed from reference TRBV5-8 and TRBJ1-1, reads EAGVTQSPTHLIKTRGQQATLRCSPISGHTSVYWYQQALGLGLQFLLWYDEGEERNRGNFPPRFSGRQFPNYSSELNVNALELEDSALYLCASSFVREGPEAFFGQGTRLTVV.

This chain connects TRBV4-3 to TRBJ1-1; 8 bases fit TRBD1. The germline V gene encodes CDR1 LGHNA and CDR2 YSLEER. Trimming took 7 bases from V and 3 from J; bases not matched to a gene: 4. The CDR3 is 13 residues long. CDR3 in amino acids: CASNQGADTEAFF. Here the CDR3 DNA reads TGCGCCAGCAACCAGGGGGCGGACACTGAAGCTTTCTTT.

This clone was seen repeatedly, ten times or more. The chain carries TRBV18 and TRBJ2-5; D might be TRBD1 (6 bases). This CDR3 is 14 amino acids long. Trimming stripped 4 bases from V and 4 bases from J, with 13 bases between. Germline assignment: CDR1 KGHSH and CDR2 LQKENI. CDR3 coding DNA: TGTGCCAGCTCACAGGGGGACCCCACAGAGACCCAGTACTTC. This encodes CASSQGDPTETQYF.

The chain joins TRBV7-3 to TRBJ1-1; 7 bases map to TRBD1. The CDR3 contains 17 residues. V lost 2 bases to trimming and J lost 1 base; unmatched junction nucleotides: 10. Looked up from germline, CDR1 is SGHTA and CDR2 is FQGTGA. The CDR3 DNA is TGTGCCAGCAGCTTATATGGGACAGCGTTGACGAACACTGAAGCTTTCTTT. Its translation is CASSLYGTALTNTEAFF. Supplemented by reference TRBV7-3 and TRBJ1-1, the full variable domain reads GAGVSQTPSNKVTEKGKYVELRCDPISGHTALYWYRQSLGQGPEFLIYFQGTGAADDSGLPNDRFFAVRPEGSVSTLKIQRTERGDSAVYLCASSLYGTALTNTEAFFGQGTRLTVV.

In its sample, this clone was seen many times. The chain links TRBV18 to TRBJ1-3; D is unresolved. Germline CDR1 is KGHSH and CDR2 is LQKENI. The CDR3 consists of 15 residues. The V end lost 1 base, the J end lost 2 bases, and 9 bases lay between the germline ends. CDR3 in amino acids: CASSPQAGPGNTIYF. In nucleotides, the CDR3 is TGTGCCAGCTCACCACAGGCAGGACCTGGAAACACCATATATTTT.

The chain joins TRBV7-2 to TRBJ2-2; 8 bases agree with TRBD1. The germline V gene has CDR1 SGHTA and CDR2 FQGNSA. J was trimmed by 7 bases and V by 8 bases; bases with no gene match: 6. This CDR3 is 13 amino acids long. For the CDR3, the DNA is TGTGCCAGCGGCAGGGGGCCTGACGGGGAGCTGTTTTTT. Its translation is CASGRGPDGELFF.